These 3 T cell receptor beta chains originate from one sample sequenced in a study of CD8 T cells in Susac syndrome. RNA in amounts of roughly 0.5 to 1 ug was reverse transcribed with random hexamers. TCRdb recomputed calls from the immunoSEQ multiplex PCR reads with MiXCR, one row per CDR3 protein. The sample lists about 52,000 distinct CDR3 sequences, 93% occurring once. Sequenced sample: CD8+ T cells from PBMCs. The receptor source for this set is a human donor with multiple sclerosis.

The V gene is TRBV3-1, the J gene TRBJ1-2; 8 bases are a match to TRBD1. From germline, CDR1 is LGHDT and CDR2 YNNKEL (reference sequence). CDR3 size: 15 residues. The ends lost 5 bases at V and 8 bases at J; junction bases unmatched: 13. This chain's CDR3 is CASSDRTGRHRGYTF. The CDR3 DNA follows: TGTGCCAGCAGCGACCGGACAGGGCGCCACAGGGGCTACACCTTC.

This clonotype was counted only a few times. The chain is built from TRBV15 and TRBJ1-4, with unresolved D. The CDR3 has 16 residues. V was pared by 0 bases and J by 8 bases, with 16 bases between. Germline V gives CDR1 LNHNV, CDR2 YYDKDF (reference sequence). The CDR3 DNA reads as TGTGCCACCAGCAGAGATATAGGAGTTCTCCTGGAAAAACTGTTTTTT. Translating gives CATSRDIGVLLEKLFF. Together with reference TRBV15 and TRBJ1-4, the CDR3 gives the full variable domain: DAMVIQNPRYQVTQFGKPVTLSCSQTLNHNVMYWYQQKSSQAPKLLFHYYDKDFNNEADTPDNFQSRRPNTSFCFLDIRSPGLGDTAMYLCATSRDIGVLLEKLFFGSGTQLSVL.

This chain connects TRBV19 to TRBJ1-2; no reliable D call. This CDR3 comprises 11 residues. Germline V CDR1 and CDR2: LNHDA, SQIVND (reference sequence). V was pared by 4 bases and J by 5 bases, with 5 bases between. The CDR3 coding sequence is TGTGCCAGTAGTACGGGATATGGCTACACCTTC. Translated: CASSTGYGYTF.